The 7 T cell receptor beta chains presented below share a single source sample, sequenced in a study of human T cells and chemical hapten exposure. The time point denotes: patch test 2, 6 weeks after DPC sensitization. Described treatment: therapeutic diphenylcyclopropenone sensitization with weekly scalp DPC. TCRdb recomputed calls from the RACE reads with MiXCR, one row per CDR3 protein. The sample consists of about 100,000 distinct CDR3 sequences, 11% of them appearing once. The material was whole blood, obtained in connection with sensitization to the hapten diphenylcyclopropenone (DPC). Receptors were obtained from a woman between 35 and 50 years old with alopecia areata. Some clones in this sample may be carry-over from other donors' samples.

This clonotype was recorded many times. The chain couples TRBV27 to TRBJ1-2; 11 nucleotides agree with TRBD1. This CDR3 is built from 18 residues. J was trimmed by 7 bases and V by 0 bases; bases with no gene match: 13. CDR1 and CDR2 from the germline V gene are MNHEY and SMNVEV (reference sequence). CDR3 loop: CASSLSIGDRDRGSGYTF. The DNA of the CDR3 is TGTGCCAGCAGTTTATCTATTGGCGACCGGGACAGGGGGTCTGGCTACACCTTC.

In nucleotides, the CDR3 is TGTGCCAGCAGTTTGGACAGGGTATTGGAAAAACTGTTTTTT. It encodes CASSLDRVLEKLFF. The genes are TRBV28 and TRBJ1-4; the match to TRBD1 covers 8 bases. This CDR3 region has 14 residues. Germline V gene data show CDR1 as MDHEN and CDR2 as SYDVKM. Trimming took 3 bases from V and 8 from J; bases not matched to a gene: 5. Complete variable domain (other parts from reference TRBV28 and TRBJ1-4): DVKVTQSSRYLVKRTGEKVFLECVQDMDHENMFWYRQDPGLGLRLIYFSYDVKMKEKGDIPEGYSVSREKKERFSLILESASTNQTSMYLCASSLDRVLEKLFFGSGTQLSVL.

The chain joins TRBV12-3 or TRBV12-4 to TRBJ2-1, with D possibly TRBD1 on 5 matching bases. The CDR3 runs 17 residues. V lost 3 bases and J 1 base, leaving 16 bases between the germline ends. CDR3 loop: CASSFGARGTSYNEQFF. CDR3 DNA sequence: TGTGCCAGCAGTTTTGGGGCTAGGGGTACATCCTACAATGAGCAGTTCTTC.

In its sample, this clonotype was seen a few times. The V and J genes are TRBV18 and TRBJ1-4; 9 bases match TRBD1. CDR3 length equals 15 residues. The germline CDR1 and CDR2 sequences are KGHSH and LQKENI. V was clipped by 5 bases and J by 5 bases; unmatched bases: 6. CDR3 protein: CASSGQQGANEKLFF. The CDR3 region has the DNA TGTGCCAGCTCAGGACAACAGGGGGCGAATGAAAAACTGTTTTTT.

This clonotype occurred a few times. V usage is TRBV10-2 and J usage is TRBJ1-3; no reliable D call. The V end was cut by 7 bases, the J end by 4 bases, with 14 bases between. Germline V gene sequence: CDR1 WSHSY, CDR2 SAAADI. This CDR3 region has 14 residues. In DNA form, the CDR3 reads TGCGCCAGCACCCAAGCGGGGTTCGGAAACACCATATATTTT. Translated, it gives CASTQAGFGNTIYF.

The sample holds many counts of this clonotype. V usage is TRBV12-3 or TRBV12-4 and J usage is TRBJ1-1, with D possibly matching TRBD1 (5 bases). The CDR3 extends over 15 amino acids. The V end was cut by 3 bases, the J end by 2 bases, with 13 bases between. The chain's CDR3 is CASSLFRATNTEAFF. The CDR3 coding sequence is TGTGCCAGCAGTTTGTTCAGGGCGACCAACACTGAAGCTTTCTTT.

V is TRBV5-1 and J is TRBJ2-2; 10 bases are a match to TRBD2. The CDR3 has 17 amino acids. V shed 2 bases and J 4 bases; nucleotides not matched to a gene: 8. In germline, CDR1 is SGHRS, CDR2 YFSETQ. The CDR3 region is CASSFLASGSPTGELFF. The CDR3, as DNA: TGCGCCAGCAGCTTTTTGGCTAGCGGGAGCCCCACCGGGGAGCTGTTTTTT. Full variable domain (missing parts from reference TRBV5-1 and TRBJ2-2): KAGVTQTPRYLIKTRGQQVTLSCSPISGHRSVSWYQQTPGQGLQFLFEYFSETQRNKGNFPGRFSGRQFSNSRSEMNVSTLELGDSALYLCASSFLASGSPTGELFFGEGSRLTVL.